The T cell receptor beta chain under discussion was sequenced for a study of T cell changes during pregnancy in multiple sclerosis. Trimming pared 5 bases from V and 1 base from J, leaving 14 bases between. Germline V CDR1 and CDR2: SEHNR, FQNEAQ (reference sequence). This CDR3 has 15 amino acids. The assay was immunoSEQ multiplex PCR, and TCRdb's table has in-frame clones only and misses some. This sample yields approximately 70,000 clones, of which around 94% are seen a single time; 0.12% to 0.15% belongs to the top ten. The input for sequencing was CD4+ T cells from peripheral blood mononuclear cells, taken after pregnancy. This sequence was found in a female donor with multiple sclerosis, enrolled in a pregnancy study. The J gene is TRBJ1-1, the V gene TRBV7-9; the D is unclear. The CDR3 spells CASSPPARWNTEAFF. For the CDR3, the DNA is TGTGCCAGCAGCCCACCCGCCAGGTGGAACACTGAAGCTTTCTTT.